Sequencing of this T cell receptor beta chain was carried out in a study of early T cells in non-severe SARS-CoV-2 infection (dated by TCRdb to the early 2020s). Concerning the study at large: TCR sequencing used bulk RNA from unsorted whole blood, so alpha and beta chains could not be paired. The study at large found these results: Matching against VDJdb was skewed toward anti-spike CD8 responses, likely underestimated virus-specific expansions, and missed private and CD4 specificities.

The library was generated by 5' RACE. Sequencing was performed on a NextSeq 500. In the TCR library protocol, unique molecular identifiers were attached to individual cDNA molecules to correct for PCR bias and sequencing error. Both TCR alpha and beta chains were sequenced, and tight co-correlation was observed between alpha and beta sequence abundances in each sample. As for how the authors treated the data: V gene, J gene and CDR3 annotation of TCR sequences was performed with Decombinator V4. TCRs were defined as expanded if a significant change between any two time points was detected under a Poisson model with p below 0.0001. TCR abundances were normalised to the total number of TCRs sequenced per sample and were expressed as counts per million. MAIT TCRs were defined by TRAV1-2 paired with TRAJ12, TRAJ20 or TRAJ33, and iNKT TCRs by TRAV10 paired with TRAJ18. VDJdb, accessed on 1 November 2021, was searched for TCRs annotated for CMV, EBV and SARS-CoV-2, and TCRs annotated for more than one antigen were excluded. TCRdb reprocessed the public reads (quality trimming at Q25 with fastp, clone calling with MiXCR) and kept in-frame beta chains. Entries are consolidated by CDR3 protein sequence, retaining the most common genes and DNA. TCRdb's processing, not the authors', yielded these V and J calls. This sample holds roughly 50,000 distinct CDR3 sequences; 8.5% to 10% were observed only once. The ten biggest clones cover about 8.5% of the sample.

The study was a case-control design nested within a healthcare worker cohort in London, UK, with weekly nasopharyngeal swab PCR tests and blood sampling. Healthcare workers were recruited during the week of the UK lockdown, between 23 and 31 March 2020, and followed weekly for up to 16 weeks. Via the germline V gene, CDR1 is MGHDK and CDR2 SYGVNS. From cysteine to phenylalanine, the CDR3 is 12 amino acids long. The CDR3 DNA has 36 bases and is translated from base 1. Trimming removed 4 bases from V and 3 bases from J, leaving 6 bases between the germline ends. Notes on this clonotype: Its antigen is unknown. Base qualities are not recorded, but no much larger clone differs from it by a single base.

The receptor comes from an adult who was a healthcare worker with PCR-confirmed SARS-CoV-2 infection or an uninfected control (not recorded which). In this chain, TRBV25-1 is recombined with TRBJ1-1; the D gene assignment is ambiguous. Input material: whole blood. The base sequence is TGTGCCAGCAGTGGGGAGTACACTGAAGCTTTCTTT. Its translation is CASSGEYTEAFF.